The clone carrying this T cell receptor beta chain was observed many times. Its antigen is not known. This specimen comes from a study of cytomegalovirus exposure and HLA in healthy donors. Points from the study as a whole: With high specificity and sensitivity, the classifier reportedly diagnosed cytomegalovirus status. Relative to equally common others, HLA-associated TCR beta chains showed greater clonal expansion in a later analysis.

The CDR3 is 14 amino acids. Trimming removed 1 base at V and 8 bases at J, with 14 bases between. Germline CDR1 and CDR2: SEHNR and FQNEAQ (reference sequence). Both 60 Vbeta primers and 13 Jbeta primers went into the PCR. Clones were read by immunoSEQ multiplex PCR, and TCRdb kept only the in-frame ones, dropping some. The data contain fewer than 150,000 clones, over 60% of them singletons. Source material: PBMCs. The chain recombines TRBV7-9 with TRBJ1-2, with TRBD1 as a possible D gene (6 bases). This receptor was taken from a woman between 45 and 60 years old in good health and CMV-seronegative. The CDR3: CASSLGDTLRGYTF. DNA for the CDR3: TGTGCCAGCAGCTTAGGGGACACTCTTAGGGGCTACACCTTC.